This TCR beta chain was identified during a study of cytotoxic CD8 clonotypes in ibrutinib-treated CLL. As for the study in general: Complete response was seen in 2 patients and partial in roughly 25; about twelve progressed and around 14 stayed remitted after a median approximately 70 months. Response material was collected after a median about 12 months of treatment, range 6 to 36.

Assay: immunoSEQ multiplex PCR; the TCRdb copy retains only in-frame clones and omits some. The data show hundreds of thousands of clones, with roughly three quarters seen just once and about 6.4% held by the top ten. In germline, CDR1 is SGHRS, CDR2 YFSETQ. Trimming removed 0 bases at V and 1 base at J, with 5 bases between. CDR3 length: 15 amino acids. As concerns this clone: Its antigen remains unknown.

Study-wide points: Baseline clonality was higher than in age-matched healthy donors and moved in step with circulating CD8+ T-cell counts. Under therapy, public clonotypes either contracted or stayed stable, and they were uncommon.

The TCR originated in a human donor with chronic lymphocytic leukemia. The chain is built from TRBV5-1 and TRBJ2-6; D gene uncertain. Sequenced material: PBMCs, taken after 12 months of ibrutinib treatment. The CDR3 loop is CASSLGDSGANVLTF. The CDR3 DNA follows: TGCGCCAGCAGCTTGGGGGATTCTGGGGCCAACGTCCTGACTTTC.